Below are 25 T cell receptor beta chains sequenced from a single sample in a study of blood T cells in healthy people across ages. A J-beta primer mix and a sample-barcoded 5' primer were used in a second PCR of roughly 7 to 12 cycles. MiXCR, applied by TCRdb to the 5' RACE reads, yields one record per CDR3 protein. The repertoire has about a million distinct CDR3 sequences, roughly 48% of them found once; the top ten carry 13%. The specimen sequenced was blood. These receptors originate from a man aged 30 to 45 in good health.

The chain links TRBV2 to TRBJ1-4; TRBD1 might be the D (6 bases). Trimming took off 6 bases at V and 6 bases at J, with 17 bases between the two ends. Germline CDR1 and CDR2: SNHLY and FYNNEI. The CDR3 length is 15 residues. CDR3 nucleotide sequence: TGTGCCAGCAGAGCCGGGAGACAGGATTATGAAAAACTGTTTTTT. Translation: CASRAGRQDYEKLFF.

This clonotype was counted only a few times. This sequence joins TRBV20-1 and TRBJ2-7, with 8 bases that match TRBD1. V lost 1 base to trimming and J lost 3 bases; unmatched junction nucleotides: 8. Germline CDR1 reads DFQATT; CDR2 reads SNEGSKA (reference sequence). This CDR3 is built from 15 residues. The CDR3 coding sequence is TGCAGTGCTAGAGGGGACAGGAGCCCGTTCTACGAGCAGTACTTC. This encodes CSARGDRSPFYEQYF.

This clonotype appeared a single time. The chain is built from TRBV13 and TRBJ2-1; TRBD2 matches 11 bases. The junction had 9 bases not matched to a gene; V was cut back by 5 bases and J by 9 bases. Germline V CDR1 and CDR2: PRHDT, FYEKMQ (reference sequence). This CDR3 spans 15 amino acids. CDR3 coding DNA: TGTGCCAGCAGCCCAGGGACTAGCGGACATCGTGAGCAGTTCTTC. It specifies CASSPGTSGHREQFF.

CDR3 region: CATSRGTGGADTQYF. In nucleotides, the CDR3 is TGTGCCACCAGCAGAGGTACAGGTGGGGCAGATACGCAGTATTTT. V usage is TRBV15 and J usage is TRBJ2-3, with D tentatively TRBD1 (5 bases). CDR1 LNHNV and CDR2 YYDKDF come from the germline V gene (reference sequence). This CDR3 has 15 amino acids. V gave up 1 base and J gave up 4 bases, with 12 bases separating them.

The rearrangement joins TRBV20-1 to TRBJ1-2; TRBD1 might be the D (6 bases). This CDR3 contains 13 residues. From germline, CDR1 is DFQATT and CDR2 SNEGSKA (reference sequence). V lost 3 bases and J lost 3, with 11 bases in between. This chain's CDR3 is CSASADSDYGYTF. CDR3 sequence (DNA): TGCAGTGCTAGTGCGGACAGTGACTATGGCTACACCTTC.

J is TRBJ2-1 and V is TRBV3-1; possible D gene TRBD2, 5 bases. The J call may not be correct, given that the DNA end is closer to TRBJ2-7. Germline CDR1 and CDR2: LGHDT and YNNKEL (reference sequence). This CDR3 is 14 amino acids long. The CDR3 protein is CASSQESGYNEQYF. CDR3 coding DNA: TGTGCCAGCAGCCAAGAGAGCGGATACAATGAGCAGTACTTC.

This clonotype has a handful of counts. V gene TRBV5-1 combines with J gene TRBJ2-5, with D perhaps assigned TRBD1 or TRBD2 (5 bases each). This CDR3 has 13 residues. V was shortened by 5 bases and J by 1 base, with 9 bases between the two germline ends. CDR1 SGHRS and CDR2 YFSETQ come from the germline V gene. The CDR3, as DNA: TGCGCCAGCAGGTGGGGGACCCAAGAGACCCAGTACTTC. Its protein product is CASRWGTQETQYF.

The chain carries TRBV27 and TRBJ2-3; 7 bases align to TRBD2. After removal of 5 bases from V and 5 bases from J, the junction contained 4 bases not matched to a gene. CDR1 and CDR2 (germline): MNHEY, SMNVEV (reference sequence). The CDR3 runs 13 residues. The CDR3 DNA is TGTGCCAGCAGTCGGGGGGTTAAAGATACGCAGTATTTT. Translated, it gives CASSRGVKDTQYF.

V is TRBV6-2 or TRBV6-3 and J is TRBJ2-7, with TRBD1 as a possible D gene (6 bases). The germline V and J ends were trimmed by 0 bases and 7 bases, with 25 bases remaining between them. Germline values: CDR1 MNHEY, CDR2 SVGEGT. The CDR3 runs to 18 residues. In DNA form, the CDR3 reads TGTGCCAGCAGTTACTCGATATCCGAAGGTGGACAGATGGGAGAGCAGTACTTC. It yields the protein CASSYSISEGGQMGEQYF.

The J gene is TRBJ2-5, the V gene TRBV20-1, with a tentative D call TRBD1 (6 bases). Trimming left V 3 bases short and J 3 bases short, with 11 bases between. CDR1 and CDR2 from the germline V gene are DFQATT and SNEGSKA (reference sequence). This CDR3 is 13 amino acids long. The CDR3 region is CSASGWTEETQYF. The CDR3 bases are TGCAGTGCTAGCGGCTGGACAGAAGAGACCCAGTACTTC.

This clonotype was observed a handful of times. The chain couples TRBV27 to TRBJ1-2, with unresolved D. The CDR3 extends over 13 amino acids. V was pared by 3 bases and J by 8 bases, with 13 bases between. Germline CDR1 is MNHEY and CDR2 is SMNVEV (reference sequence). CDR3 sequence reads: CASSLGVYWGYTF. In DNA, the CDR3 is TGTGCCAGCAGTTTGGGAGTATATTGGGGCTACACCTTC.

The chain joins TRBV7-9 to TRBJ2-5; 9 bases agree with TRBD1. This CDR3 contains 15 residues. V trimming: 5 bases; J trimming: 1 base; junction bases outside the gene matches: 5. Looked up from germline, CDR1 is SEHNR and CDR2 is FQNEAQ (reference sequence). The CDR3 region is CASSARDRAQETQYF. CDR3 DNA: TGTGCCAGCAGCGCTAGGGACAGGGCCCAAGAGACCCAGTACTTC.

CDR3 in DNA: TGTGCCAGCAGCTTAGGACCACAGGGATTTGATGAAAAACTGTTTTTT. Translated, it gives CASSLGPQGFDEKLFF. The chain carries TRBV7-8 and TRBJ1-4; a weak D match, TRBD1 (6 bases). Trimming took 1 base from V and 6 from J, leaving 15 bases between them. CDR3 length equals 16 residues. Germline loops: CDR1 SGHVS, CDR2 FQNEAQ.

The rearrangement links TRBV28 to TRBJ2-4; TRBD1 is a possible D gene (6 bases). The J call may be wrong; the DNA end is better matched by TRBJ2-7. The germline V gene encodes CDR1 MDHEN and CDR2 SYDVKM. This CDR3 has 14 amino acids. Here the CDR3 reads CASGPPKGVYEQYF. The DNA for the CDR3 is TGTGCCAGCGGGCCCCCCAAGGGGGTCTACGAGCAGTACTTC.

V is TRBV10-3 and J is TRBJ2-1; 9 bases line up with TRBD2. J lost 7 bases, V lost 6 bases, and 7 bases had no gene match. The CDR3 length is 14 residues. Germline V lookup: CDR1 ENHRY, CDR2 SYGVKD. The CDR3 protein is CAIRESGGTNEQFF. The CDR3 nucleotides are TGTGCCATCAGGGAGAGCGGGGGGACGAATGAGCAGTTCTTC.

The chain is built from TRBV6-5 and TRBJ1-6; TRBD1 agrees at 8 bases. Germline V gives CDR1 MNHEY, CDR2 SVGAGI. The CDR3 consists of 15 residues. Germline trimming cut 6 bases from V and 7 bases from J; bases unmatched to any gene: 8. This CDR3 reads CASSSRQGWNSPLHF. CDR3 coding DNA: TGTGCCAGCAGCTCCCGACAGGGGTGGAATTCACCCCTCCACTTT.

V is TRBV20-1 and J is TRBJ1-5; weak D call: TRBD1 (6 bases). CDR1 is DFQATT, CDR2 SNEGSKA, per germline (reference sequence). The V end was cut by 0 bases, the J end by 4 bases, with 16 bases between. The CDR3 runs 16 residues. The CDR3 bases are TGCAGTGCTAGAGACCTGTGGACAGATTTGAATCAGCCCCAGCATTTT. It codes for CSARDLWTDLNQPQHF.

A note on this clonotype: At one end, the junction sequence differs from germline, possibly due to a read error. The rearrangement uses TRBV14 and TRBJ2-5, with a possible D match to TRBD1 (5 bases). Germline V lookup: CDR1 SGHDN, CDR2 FVKESK. The CDR3 extends over 15 amino acids. This CDR3 reads CASSQVGARQETQYF. CDR3 DNA: TGTGCCAGCAGCCAAGTAGGGGCACGGCAGGAGACCCAGTACTTT.

The chain employs TRBV5-1 and TRBJ2-7; D possibly corresponds to TRBD2 (5 bases). The DNA end is a closer match to TRBJ2-5, so the J assignment may be wrong. Germline V CDR1 and CDR2: SGHRS, YFSETQ. This CDR3 is 13 amino acids long. The CDR3 DNA follows: TGCGCCAGCAAGGAATGGGCCGGGAAGACCCAGTACTTC. Translating gives CASKEWAGKTQYF.

In its sample, this clonotype was seen once. This chain uses TRBV2 with TRBJ2-1; a possible D gene is TRBD1 (5 bases). The CDR3 runs to 13 residues. From germline, CDR1 is SNHLY and CDR2 FYNNEI. V was pared by 4 bases and J by 6 bases, with 10 bases between. The CDR3 bases are TGTGCCAGCAGTGCCCCAGGGCCCAATGAGCAGTTCTTC. As protein: CASSAPGPNEQFF.

Concerning this clonotype: A much larger clone differs by one base, so this may be a read error. J is TRBJ2-3 and V is TRBV6-2 or TRBV6-3; the match to TRBD2 covers 12 bases. This CDR3 has 15 residues. Germline V gene data show CDR1 as MNHEY and CDR2 as SVGEGT. In nucleotides, the CDR3 is TGTGCCGGCAGTTACGGGACTAGCGGGTTCGATACGCAGTATTTT. It specifies CAGSYGTSGFDTQYF.

The genes are TRBV18 and TRBJ1-6; possible D gene TRBD1, 5 bases. Germline CDR1 KGHSH, CDR2 LQKENI. There are 15 residues in the CDR3. V lost 1 base and J lost 7, with 11 bases in between. The CDR3 sequence: CASSPRPPGNSPLHF. CDR3 bases: TGTGCCAGCTCACCACGGCCGCCAGGGAATTCACCCCTCCACTTT.

The chain couples TRBV25-1 to TRBJ1-2; maybe TRBD1 (6 bases). In germline, CDR1 is MGHDK, CDR2 SYGVNS. V was shortened by 1 base and J by 5 bases, with 8 bases between the two germline ends. The CDR3 has 13 amino acids. In DNA, the CDR3 is TGTGCCAGCAGTGAATCAGGGGCGTATGGCTACACCTTC. It encodes CASSESGAYGYTF.

The sample holds one count of this clonotype. The rearrangement links TRBV7-2 to TRBJ2-3; no clear D gene. From germline, CDR1 is SGHTA and CDR2 FQGNSA. V was pared by 3 bases and J by 14 bases, with 12 bases between. The CDR3 is made up of 11 amino acids. CDR3 bases: TGTGCCAGCAGCTTCTCCTCCAACCGGTATTTT. As protein: CASSFSSNRYF.

A few counts support this clonotype. The rearrangement joins TRBV7-2 to TRBJ2-7; D could derive from TRBD1 or TRBD2 (5 bases each). CDR3 length equals 14 residues. Germline CDR1 is SGHTA and CDR2 is FQGNSA. V shed 5 bases and J shed 4 bases, with 15 bases lying between them. CDR3 amino acids: CASSIPGTRYEQYF. The CDR3 nucleotides are TGTGCCAGCAGCATCCCGGGGACCCGATACGAGCAGTACTTC. Drawing the rest from reference TRBV7-2 and TRBJ2-7, the complete variable domain is GAGVSQSPSNKVTEKGKDVELRCDPISGHTALYWYRQSLGQGLEFLIYFQGNSAPDKSGLPSDRFSAERTGGSVSTLTIQRTQQEDSAVYLCASSIPGTRYEQYFGPGTRLTVT.